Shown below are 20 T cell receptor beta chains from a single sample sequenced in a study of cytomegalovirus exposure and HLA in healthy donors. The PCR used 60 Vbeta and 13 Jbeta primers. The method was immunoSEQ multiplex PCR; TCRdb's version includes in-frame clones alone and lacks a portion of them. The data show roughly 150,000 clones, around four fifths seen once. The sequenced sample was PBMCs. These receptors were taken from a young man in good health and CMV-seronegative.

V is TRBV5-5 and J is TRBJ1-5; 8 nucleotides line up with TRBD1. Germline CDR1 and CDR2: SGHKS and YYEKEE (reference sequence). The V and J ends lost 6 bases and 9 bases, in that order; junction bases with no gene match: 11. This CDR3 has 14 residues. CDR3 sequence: CASTFGQGGPPQHF. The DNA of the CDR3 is TGTGCCAGCACCTTTGGACAGGGTGGTCCGCCCCAGCATTTT.

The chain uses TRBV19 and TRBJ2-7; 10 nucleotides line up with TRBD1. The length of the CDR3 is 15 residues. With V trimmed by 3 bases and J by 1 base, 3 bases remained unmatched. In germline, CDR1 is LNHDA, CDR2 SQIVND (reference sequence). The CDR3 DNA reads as TGTGCCAGTAGTATGGGACAGGGGATATCCTACGAGCAGTACTTC. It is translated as CASSMGQGISYEQYF. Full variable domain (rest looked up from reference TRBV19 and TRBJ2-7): DGGITQSPKYLFRKEGQNVTLSCEQNLNHDAMYWYRQDPGQGLRLIYYSQIVNDFQKGDIAEGYSVSREKKESFPLTVTSAQKNPTAFYLCASSMGQGISYEQYFGPGTRLTVT.

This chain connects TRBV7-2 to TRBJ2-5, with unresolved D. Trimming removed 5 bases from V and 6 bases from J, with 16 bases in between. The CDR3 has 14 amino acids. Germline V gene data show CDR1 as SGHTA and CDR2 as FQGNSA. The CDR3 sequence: CASSPPPLGKTQYF. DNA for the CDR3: TGTGCCAGCAGCCCGCCGCCTCTTGGCAAGACCCAGTACTTC. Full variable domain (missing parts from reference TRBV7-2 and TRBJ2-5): GAGVSQSPSNKVTEKGKDVELRCDPISGHTALYWYRQSLGQGLEFLIYFQGNSAPDKSGLPSDRFSAERTGGSVSTLTIQRTQQEDSAVYLCASSPPPLGKTQYFGPGTRLLVL.

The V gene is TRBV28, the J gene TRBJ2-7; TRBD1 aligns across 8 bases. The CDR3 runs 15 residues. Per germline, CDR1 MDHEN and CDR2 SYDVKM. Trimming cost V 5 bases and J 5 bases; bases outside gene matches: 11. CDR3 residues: CASSRLRGPLNEQYF. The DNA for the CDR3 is TGTGCCAGCAGTCGCCTCAGGGGGCCTCTGAACGAGCAGTACTTC.

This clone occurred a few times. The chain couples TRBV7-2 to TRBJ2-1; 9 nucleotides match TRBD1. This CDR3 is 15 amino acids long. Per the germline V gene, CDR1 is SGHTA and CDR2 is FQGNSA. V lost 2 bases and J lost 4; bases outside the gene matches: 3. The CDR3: CASSLIGTGYNEQFF. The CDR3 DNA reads TGTGCCAGCAGCTTAATCGGGACAGGGTACAATGAGCAGTTCTTC.

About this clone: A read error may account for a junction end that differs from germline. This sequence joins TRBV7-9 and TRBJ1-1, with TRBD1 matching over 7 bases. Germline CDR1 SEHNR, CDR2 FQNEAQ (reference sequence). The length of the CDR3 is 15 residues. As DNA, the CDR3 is TGTTCCAGCAGCTTACCGACAGGGTTCGTTACTGAAGCTTTCTTT. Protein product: CSSSLPTGFVTEAFF.

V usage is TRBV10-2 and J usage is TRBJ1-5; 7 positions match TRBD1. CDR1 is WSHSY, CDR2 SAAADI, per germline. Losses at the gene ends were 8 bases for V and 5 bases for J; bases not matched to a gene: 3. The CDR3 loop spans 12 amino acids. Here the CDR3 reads CASRTGDQPQHF. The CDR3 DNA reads TGCGCCAGCCGGACAGGCGATCAGCCCCAGCATTTT.

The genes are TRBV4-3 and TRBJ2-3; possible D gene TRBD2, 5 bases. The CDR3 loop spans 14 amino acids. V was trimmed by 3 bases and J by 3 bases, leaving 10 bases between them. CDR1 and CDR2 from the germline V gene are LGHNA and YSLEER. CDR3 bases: TGCGCCAGCAGCCATGACGGGATTACAGATACGCAGTATTTT. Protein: CASSHDGITDTQYF.

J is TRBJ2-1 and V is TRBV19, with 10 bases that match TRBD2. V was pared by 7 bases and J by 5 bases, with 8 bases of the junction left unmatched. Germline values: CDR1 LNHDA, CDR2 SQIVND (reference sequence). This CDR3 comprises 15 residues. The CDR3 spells CASTPLAGSNNEQFF. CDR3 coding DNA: TGTGCCAGTACCCCACTAGCGGGGAGCAACAATGAGCAGTTCTTC.

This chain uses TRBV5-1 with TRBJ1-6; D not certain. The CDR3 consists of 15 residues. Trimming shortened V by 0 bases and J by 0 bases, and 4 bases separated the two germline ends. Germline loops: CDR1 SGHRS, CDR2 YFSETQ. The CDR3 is CASSLESSYNSPLHF. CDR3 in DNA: TGCGCCAGCAGCTTGGAGAGCTCCTATAATTCACCCCTCCACTTT.

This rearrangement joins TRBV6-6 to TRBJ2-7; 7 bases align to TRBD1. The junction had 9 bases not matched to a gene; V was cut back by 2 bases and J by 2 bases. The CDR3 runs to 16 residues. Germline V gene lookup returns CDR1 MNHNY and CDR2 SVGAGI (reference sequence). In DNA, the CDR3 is TGTGCCAGCAGTTACCGCGGACAGGAGAGTCCCTACGAGCAGTACTTC. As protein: CASSYRGQESPYEQYF.

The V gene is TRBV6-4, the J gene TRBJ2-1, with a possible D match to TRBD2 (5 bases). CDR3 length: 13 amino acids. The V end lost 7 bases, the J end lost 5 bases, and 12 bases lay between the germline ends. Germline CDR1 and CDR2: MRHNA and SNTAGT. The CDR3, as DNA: TGTGCCAGCACTATATCCGGGGACAATGAGCAGTTCTTC. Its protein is CASTISGDNEQFF.

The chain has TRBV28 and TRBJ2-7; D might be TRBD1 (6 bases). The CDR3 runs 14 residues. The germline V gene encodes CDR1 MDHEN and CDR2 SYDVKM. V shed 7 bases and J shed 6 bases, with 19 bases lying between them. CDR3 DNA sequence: TGTGCCAGCATTTCCCCAGGGGTGAATTTCGAGCAGTACTTC. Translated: CASISPGVNFEQYF.

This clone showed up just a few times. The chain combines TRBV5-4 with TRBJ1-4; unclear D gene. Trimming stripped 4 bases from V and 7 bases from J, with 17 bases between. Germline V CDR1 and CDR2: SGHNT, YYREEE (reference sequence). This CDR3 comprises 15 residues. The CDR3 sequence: CASSLPTGGSEKLFF. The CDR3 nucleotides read TGTGCCAGCAGCCTCCCGACCGGAGGGAGTGAAAAACTGTTTTTT.

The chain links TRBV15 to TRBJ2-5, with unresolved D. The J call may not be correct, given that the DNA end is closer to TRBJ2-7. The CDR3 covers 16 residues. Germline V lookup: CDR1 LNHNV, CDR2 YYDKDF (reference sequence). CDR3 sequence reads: CATSRDSIPGVYEQYF. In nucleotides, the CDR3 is TGTGCCACCAGCAGAGATAGTATCCCCGGTGTTTACGAGCAGTACTTC.

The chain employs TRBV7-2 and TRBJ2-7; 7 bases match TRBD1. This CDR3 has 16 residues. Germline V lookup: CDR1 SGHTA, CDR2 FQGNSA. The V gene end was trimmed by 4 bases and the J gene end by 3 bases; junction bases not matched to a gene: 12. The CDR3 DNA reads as TGTGCCAGCAGCTACAATCGCAGGACAGGCGACTACGAGCAGTACTTC. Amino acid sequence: CASSYNRRTGDYEQYF.

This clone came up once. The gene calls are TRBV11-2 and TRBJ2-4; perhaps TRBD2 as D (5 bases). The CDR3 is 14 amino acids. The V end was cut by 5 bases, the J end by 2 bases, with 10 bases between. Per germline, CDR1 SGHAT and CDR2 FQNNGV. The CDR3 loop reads CASSAPGSKNIQYF. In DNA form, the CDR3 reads TGTGCCAGCAGCGCTCCGGGATCCAAAAACATTCAGTACTTC.

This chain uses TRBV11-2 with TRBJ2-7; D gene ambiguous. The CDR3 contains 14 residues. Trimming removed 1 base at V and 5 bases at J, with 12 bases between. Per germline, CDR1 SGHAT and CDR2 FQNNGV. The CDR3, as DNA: TGTGCCAGCAGCTTAGGTCCAGCGAGCCACGAGCAGTACTTC. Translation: CASSLGPASHEQYF.

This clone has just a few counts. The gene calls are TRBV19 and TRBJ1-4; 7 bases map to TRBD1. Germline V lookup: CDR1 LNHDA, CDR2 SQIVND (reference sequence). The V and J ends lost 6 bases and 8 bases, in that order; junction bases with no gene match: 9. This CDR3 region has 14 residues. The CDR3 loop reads CASRIDRDGEKLFF. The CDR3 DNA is TGTGCCAGTAGGATCGACAGGGACGGCGAAAAACTGTTTTTT.

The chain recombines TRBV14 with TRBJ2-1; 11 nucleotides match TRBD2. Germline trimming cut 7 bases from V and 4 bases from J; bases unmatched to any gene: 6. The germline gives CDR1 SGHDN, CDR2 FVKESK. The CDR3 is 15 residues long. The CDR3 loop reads CASIGRLAGYNEQFF. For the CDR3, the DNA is TGTGCCAGCATCGGTCGACTAGCGGGGTACAATGAGCAGTTCTTC.